The text below deals with one T cell receptor (beta chain). Its specificity is unknown. PCR used 60 Vbeta primers and 13 Jbeta primers. TCRdb keeps only in-frame clones here, not all; method: immunoSEQ multiplex PCR. The sample records over 95,000 clones, 60% to 85% being singletons. This sample is part of a study of cytomegalovirus exposure and HLA in healthy donors. For the study at large: Among the 300 to 400 donors who were genotyped, roughly 86% fell in the genetic ancestry cluster that is associated with self-reported Caucasian donors.

Study-wide results and limits: Rarity characterized most TCR sequences, yet some public TCRs appeared in many donors.

The CDR3 is made up of 15 amino acids. V lost 7 bases, J lost 6 bases, and 19 bases lay in between. The germline CDR1 and CDR2 sequences are MNHNS and SASEGT. The receptor comes from a female donor in good health and CMV-seronegative. The chain recombines TRBV6-1 with TRBJ1-3, with D unclear. Sequences were obtained from PBMCs. The CDR3 sequence is CASTLREETLNTIYF. DNA for the CDR3: TGTGCCAGCACACTACGGGAGGAAACCCTAAACACCATATATTTT.